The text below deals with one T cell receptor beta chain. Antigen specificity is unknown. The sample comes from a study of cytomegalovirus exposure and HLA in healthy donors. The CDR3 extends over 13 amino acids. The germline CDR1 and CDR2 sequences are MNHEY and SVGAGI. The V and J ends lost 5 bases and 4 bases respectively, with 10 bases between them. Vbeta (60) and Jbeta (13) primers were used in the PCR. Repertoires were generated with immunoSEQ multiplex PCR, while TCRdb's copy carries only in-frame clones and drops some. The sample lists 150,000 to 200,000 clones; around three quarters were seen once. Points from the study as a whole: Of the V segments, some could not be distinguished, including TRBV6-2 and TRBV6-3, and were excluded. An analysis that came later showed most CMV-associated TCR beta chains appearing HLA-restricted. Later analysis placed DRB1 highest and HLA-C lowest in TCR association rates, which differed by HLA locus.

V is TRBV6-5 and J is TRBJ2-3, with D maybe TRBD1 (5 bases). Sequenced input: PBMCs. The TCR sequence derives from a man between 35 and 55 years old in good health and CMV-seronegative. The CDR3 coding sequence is TGTGCCAGCAGTGAACAAGGGGCAGATACGCAGTATTTT. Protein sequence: CASSEQGADTQYF.